The subject of this entry is one TCR beta chain. The antigen is not known. PCR primers comprised 60 Vbeta and 13 Jbeta primers. Data came from immunoSEQ multiplex PCR; TCRdb stores just in-frame clones and leaves some out. This table has 130,000 or so clones, approximately 85% appearing once. These data are taken from a study of cytomegalovirus exposure and HLA in healthy donors. Study-level background: Across about 400 genotyped donors, 81% landed in the Caucasian-associated ancestry cluster.

The study's findings and limits: Most sequenced TCRs were rare (though some public TCRs occurred in many donors). Analysis performed later found under 20,000 TCR beta sequences associated with HLA alleles at 0.05 false discovery rate. The study dropped some indistinguishable V segments, TRBV6-2 and TRBV6-3 among them.

Germline loops: CDR1 LNHDA, CDR2 SQIVND (reference sequence). The CDR3 spans 13 residues. Trimming cost V 7 bases and J 4 bases, with 13 bases left between them. V gene TRBV19 combines with J gene TRBJ1-1; no clear D gene. Source material: PBMCs. This sequence was found in a woman aged 30 to 39 in good health and CMV-seropositive. The CDR3 protein is CASILREGTEAFF. Written as DNA, the CDR3 is TGTGCCAGTATTCTCCGGGAGGGCACTGAAGCTTTCTTT.